This paragraph reports one TCR beta chain. The antigen it binds to is not known. There are no base qualities to consult, and no much larger clone falls within one base. Its CDR3 holds 19 amino acids, cysteine through phenylalanine. The read is trimmed to its CDR3 DNA, 57 bases read in frame from base 1. The junction shows trimming of 0 bases on V and 1 base on J, and the gene matches do not reach 11 bases of it. From the germline V gene (reference sequence), CDR1 is SGHNT and CDR2 is YYREEE. Using the deep immunoSEQ assay, multiplex PCR amplified TCR CDR3 regions from genomic DNA. Genomic DNA extracted from each cell subset was distributed evenly over all wells of several immunoSEQ 96-well plates, and each plate served as one replicate. For sorted subsets, 200 to 250 ng of genomic DNA, equivalent to 25,000 to 35,000 T cell genomes, went into each replicate PCR. The purified libraries were quantified using a Qubit 3.0 fluorometer, sized with a Bioanalyzer 2100, and then quantified again using the KAPA Library Quantification kit. Each immunoSEQ 96-well plate was sequenced on its own single-read 150-cycle Illumina NextSeq 550 flow cell. In the authors' own workflow: Because the immunoSEQ output held only junctional sequences and lacked quality scores, the filtering could not match the filtering applied to full-length reads. Sequences were annotated with PyIR, a Python wrapper for IgBLAST v1.9, and V/J genes and CDR3 were assigned using IMGT germline references. Any read was removed if the V/J assignment was weak (E-value above 1e-6), the CDR3 was missing, or the read contained stop codons, out-of-frame junctions, or ambiguous translated residues. A V3J clonotype was defined by an identical inferred V gene, J gene, and CDR3 amino acid sequence. The percentage overlap between two repertoires was calculated by dividing the number of shared unique clonotypes by the size of the smaller repertoire. Richness of each repertoire was evaluated using RTK rarefaction, the Chao1 estimator, and Recon v2.1 estimates of unobserved clonotypes. Generation probabilities for all TCRbeta clonotypes obtained by the gDNA method from a handful of donors were computed using OLGA. TCRdb carries this immuneACCESS record with in-frame sequences only. Its versions omit some clonotypes, under half of them owing to an unresolved V gene in the studies checked, with the rest unexplained. The V and J calls and clone size are taken from that table; D and trimming were inferred from the DNA. The sample profile shows about 1.1 million clones; about four fifths of them were found once. The ten largest clones take up about 0.52% of the sample.

The sample originates from a study of shared clonotypes between healthy human individuals (dated by TCRdb to 2020 to 2022). For the study in its entirety: The cohort included three men and a couple of women between 18 and 49 years of age. For each donor, three plates each were used for CD4 naive and CD4 memory, two plates were used for CD8 naive, and one plate was used for CD8 memory. The study deeply sequenced blood TCR repertoires of about five healthy adults to estimate repertoire size and the extent of clonotype sharing between individuals. To increase sequencing depth and limit assay-specific biases, TCR repertoire library preparation and sequencing were carried out by different laboratories using diverse techniques. Per donor, leukapheresis produced somewhere between about 0.9 and 10 billion PBMCs.

Donors were healthy HIV-negative adults with no recently reported acute infections or vaccinations. All donors were Caucasian adults living in Nashville, Tennessee, USA. Magnetic negative selection was used to enrich CD4+ T cells, after which naive cells were positively selected on CD45RA and the negative fraction became the memory subset. Blood was obtained by leukapheresis, after which PBMCs were separated by Ficoll-Histopaque density gradient centrifugation and cryopreserved in liquid nitrogen vapor phase. Analytical flow cytometry was used to check the purity and quantity of each magnetically sorted T cell population. From each sorted fraction, genomic DNA was isolated and quantified by UV absorbance on a Nanodrop 2000c. The paper's findings and limits, for the study overall: Based on pairwise subsampling, the degree of clonotype sharing among donors was expected to be affected by sequencing depth. The genetic and exposure-history diversity represented was limited by the small number of donors. Compared with non-shared clonotypes, clonotypes shared by all four sorted-subset donors had higher generation probabilities. Across a handful of donors, approximately 4.9% of naive CD4, 3% to 3.5% of naive CD8, under 2.5% of memory CD4, and approximately 0.4% of memory CD8 clonotypes were shared. Naive subsets generally had larger estimated clonotype richness than memory subsets. Sampling was limited to blood, and TCR repertoires in tissue likely differ from TCR repertoires in blood. Incomplete sequencing was indicated by rarefaction of sorted-subset datasets, despite the large sequencing depth.

Material for sequencing was memory CD4+ T cells from PBMCs. The cell subset or site tag for this specimen amounts to: CD45RA-negative fraction. In this chain, TRBV5-4 is recombined with TRBJ2-3; 10 bases in the middle match TRBD2. This sequence was found in a man younger than 30 in good health. Some clones in this sample may be carry-over from other donors' samples. The CDR3 reads CASSLEGLAGAGGTDTQYF. At the DNA level, the sequence is TGTGCCAGCAGCTTGGAAGGTCTAGCGGGGGCAGGGGGCACAGATACGCAGTATTTT.